This section outlines one T cell receptor (beta chain) sequence together with its context. No antigen is known for it. TCRdb's copy holds only in-frame clones and misses some; the assay was immunoSEQ multiplex PCR. Among around 65,000 clones listed, 80% to 90% were seen once. The data are from a study of PD-1 blockade in classical Hodgkin lymphoma. Study-wide findings and caveats: By C4D1, diversity of CD4+ TCRs had risen significantly, whereas that of CD8+ TCRs had not. Relapsed/refractory patients reportedly had lower baseline diversity than newly diagnosed patients.

This CDR3 is built from 12 residues. CDR1 is SQVTM, CDR2 ANQGSEA, per germline. Trimming left V 3 bases short and J 5 bases short, with 11 bases between. Every patient relapsed after autologous stem cell transplantation, and brentuximab vedotin exposure varied. The chain uses TRBV29-1 and TRBJ2-7; D could derive from TRBD1 or TRBD2 (5 bases each). The sequence was obtained from a human donor with classical Hodgkin lymphoma. The source was peripheral blood mononuclear cells (PBMCs), collected at baseline. The CDR3 DNA is TGCAGCGTTGACACGGGGCTTAACGAGCAGTACTTC. Its translation: CSVDTGLNEQYF.